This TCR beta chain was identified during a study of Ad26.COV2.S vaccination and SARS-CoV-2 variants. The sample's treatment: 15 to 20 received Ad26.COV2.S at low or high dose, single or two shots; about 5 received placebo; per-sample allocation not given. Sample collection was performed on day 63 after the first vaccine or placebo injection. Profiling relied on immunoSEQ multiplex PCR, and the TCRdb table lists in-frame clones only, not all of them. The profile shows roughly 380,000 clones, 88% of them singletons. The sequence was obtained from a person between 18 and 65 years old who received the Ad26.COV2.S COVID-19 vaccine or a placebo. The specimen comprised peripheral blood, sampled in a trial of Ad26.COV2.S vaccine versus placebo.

As DNA, the CDR3 is TGTGCCAGCAGCTTGGGAGGGGCCTCCTATGGCTACACCTTC. Residues: CASSLGGASYGYTF. The genes are TRBV5-6 and TRBJ1-2; D may be TRBD1 (5 bases). V was clipped by 0 bases and J by 4 bases, with 10 bases between them. CDR1 is SGHDT, CDR2 YYEEEE, per germline. The CDR3 has 14 residues.